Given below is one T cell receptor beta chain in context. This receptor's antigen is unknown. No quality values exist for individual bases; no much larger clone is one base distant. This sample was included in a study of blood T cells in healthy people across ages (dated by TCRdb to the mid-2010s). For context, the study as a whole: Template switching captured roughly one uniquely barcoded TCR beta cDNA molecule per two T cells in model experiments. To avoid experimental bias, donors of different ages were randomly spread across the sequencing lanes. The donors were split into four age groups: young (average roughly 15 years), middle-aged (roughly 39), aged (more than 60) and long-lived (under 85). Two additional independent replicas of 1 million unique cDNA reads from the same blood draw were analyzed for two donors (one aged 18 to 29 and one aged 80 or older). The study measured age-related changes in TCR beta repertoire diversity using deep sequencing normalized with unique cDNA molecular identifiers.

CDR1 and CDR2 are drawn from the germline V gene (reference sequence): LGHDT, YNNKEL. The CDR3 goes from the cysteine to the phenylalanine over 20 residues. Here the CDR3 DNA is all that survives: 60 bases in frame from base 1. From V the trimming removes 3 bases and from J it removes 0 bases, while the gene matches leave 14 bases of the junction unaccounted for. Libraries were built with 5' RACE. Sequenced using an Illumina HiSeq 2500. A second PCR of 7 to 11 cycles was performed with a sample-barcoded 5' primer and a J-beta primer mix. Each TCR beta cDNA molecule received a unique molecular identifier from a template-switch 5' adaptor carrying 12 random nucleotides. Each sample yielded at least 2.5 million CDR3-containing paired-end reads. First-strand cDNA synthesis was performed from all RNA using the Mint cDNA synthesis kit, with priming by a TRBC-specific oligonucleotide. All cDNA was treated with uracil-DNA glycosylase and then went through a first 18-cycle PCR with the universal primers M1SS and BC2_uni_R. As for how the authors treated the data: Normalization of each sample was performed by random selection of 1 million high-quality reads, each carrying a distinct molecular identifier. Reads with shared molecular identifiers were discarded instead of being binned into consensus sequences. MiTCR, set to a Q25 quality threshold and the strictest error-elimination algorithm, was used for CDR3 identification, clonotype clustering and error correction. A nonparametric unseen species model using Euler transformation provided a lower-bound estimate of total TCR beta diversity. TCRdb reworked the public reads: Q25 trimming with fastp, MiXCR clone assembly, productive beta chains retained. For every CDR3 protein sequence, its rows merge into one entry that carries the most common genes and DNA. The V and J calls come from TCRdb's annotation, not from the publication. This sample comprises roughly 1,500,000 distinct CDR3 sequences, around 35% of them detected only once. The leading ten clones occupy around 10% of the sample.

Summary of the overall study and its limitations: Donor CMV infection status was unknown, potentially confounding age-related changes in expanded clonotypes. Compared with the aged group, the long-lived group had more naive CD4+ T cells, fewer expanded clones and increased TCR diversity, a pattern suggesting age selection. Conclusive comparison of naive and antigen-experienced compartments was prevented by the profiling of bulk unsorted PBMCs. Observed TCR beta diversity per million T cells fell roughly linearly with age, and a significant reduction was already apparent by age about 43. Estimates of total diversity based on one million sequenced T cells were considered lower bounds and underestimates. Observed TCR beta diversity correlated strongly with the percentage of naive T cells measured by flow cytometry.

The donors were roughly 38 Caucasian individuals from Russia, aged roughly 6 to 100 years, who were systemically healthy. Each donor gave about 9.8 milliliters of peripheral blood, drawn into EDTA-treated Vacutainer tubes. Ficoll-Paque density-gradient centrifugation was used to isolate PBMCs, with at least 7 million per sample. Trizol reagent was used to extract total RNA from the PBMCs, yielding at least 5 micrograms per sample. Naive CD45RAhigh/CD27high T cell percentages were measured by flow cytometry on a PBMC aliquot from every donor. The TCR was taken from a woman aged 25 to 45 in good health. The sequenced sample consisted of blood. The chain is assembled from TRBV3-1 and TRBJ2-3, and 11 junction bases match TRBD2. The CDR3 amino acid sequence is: CASSHRLAPSGRPSTDTQYF. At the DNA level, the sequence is TGTGCCAGCAGCCACCGCCTTGCGCCTAGCGGGAGGCCTAGCACAGATACGCAGTATTTT.